This T cell receptor beta chain was found in a study of regulatory T cells in long-lasting Graves disease (dated by TCRdb to 2020 to 2023). Some background on the complete study: Persistent Graves' disease was defined as antithyroid drug treatment for over 5 years with persistently positive TSH receptor autoantibodies. Peripheral blood TCR sequencing and RNA sequencing compared persistent Graves' disease patients with newly diagnosed Graves' disease patients. The study was conducted in China and was registered as a clinical trial. TCR sequencing covered some 13 persistent and some 20 newly diagnosed Graves' disease patients, around 33 samples in total. On average, persistent Graves' disease patients in the clinical cohort had been on antithyroid drugs for eight to twelve years.

For CDR1 and CDR2, the germline V gene lists MDHEN and SYDVKM. From V the trimming removes 6 bases and from J it removes 5 bases, while the gene matches leave 5 bases of the junction unaccounted for. The CDR3, from cysteine to phenylalanine, totals 16 residues. Only the CDR3 portion is preserved as DNA: 48 bases, with reading frame beginning at the first base. Libraries came from multiplex PCR. The reads were generated on an Illumina HiSeq 4000. TCR beta libraries were built with iRepertoire HTBI primers and Arm-PCR amplification of CDR3 regions. Gel purification was performed on PCR products prior to sequencing. The original methods were these. Across samples, 60 to 75 TRBV and roughly 15 TRBJ segments were identified and used for gene usage analysis of CDR3 amino acid clonotypes. COPE and FqMerger were used to merge filtered high-quality paired reads into contigs. Contigs were aligned with BLAST to IMGT TRBV, TRBD and TRBJ reference genes, and CDR3 was defined per IMGT. Any clonotype with a frequency above 0.1% was counted as a highly expanded clone. Shannon entropy was used to measure repertoire diversity, and the Gini coefficient was used to measure V-J evenness. A clonotype found in more than one individual was treated as public. TCRdb passed the public sequencing reads through fastp at Q25 and MiXCR, retaining productive beta sequences. CDR3 protein sequences are deduplicated, and each keeps its most common genes and DNA. The V and J calls reflect TCRdb's pipeline rather than the authors' work. Here the sample has 450,000 or so distinct CDR3 sequences; more than 20% occur a single time. Jointly, the top ten make up 7.8% of the sample.

Overall study outcomes, separate from this receptor: Peripheral blood alone was examined, since thyroid tissue, which constituted the primary lesion, could not be accessed. More public clonotypes were shared among persistent patients (under 3,000) than among newly diagnosed patients (966). As a limitation, the authors acknowledged that the small sample size may reduce accuracy. Sequencing and analysis were restricted to the TCR beta chain. Preferential use of TRBV28, TRBJ1-2 and TRBJ2-5 was observed in persistent disease, whereas TRBV20-1 and TRBJ2-1 were favored in newly diagnosed disease. Lower TCR Shannon entropy and fewer highly expanded clones were observed in persistent Graves' disease patients than in newly diagnosed patients, which suggested clonal expansion.

The time point label for this specimen denotes: persistent/refractory GD, antithyroid drugs over 5 years with positive TRAb. For both TCR sequencing and RNA sequencing, RNA was extracted from PBMCs using TRIzol. The diagnosis of Graves' disease followed American Thyroid Association guidelines. Patients for the study were recruited at an endocrinology department in Xi'an, China. Each patient gave 7 to 9.5 milliliters of peripheral blood, collected in an EDTA anticoagulant tube. PBMCs were isolated by Ficoll Paque Plus density gradient separation without further T cell sorting. An Agilent 2100 Bioanalyzer and agarose gel were used to assess RNA quality, and a NanoDrop 2000 was used to measure RNA concentration. With respect to this clonotype: Its antigen is unknown. Base qualities are not provided; no much larger clone lies one nucleotide away.

The chain is assembled from TRBV28 and TRBJ2-2, with 14 bases matching TRBD2. This TCR came from a female donor with Graves disease. Sequencing used peripheral blood mononuclear cells (PBMCs), obtained when the disease was refractory, from a patient treated with antithyroid drugs. The CDR3 protein is CASRGLAGVYTGELFF. The DNA reads as follows: TGTGCCAGCAGGGGACTAGCGGGAGTTTATACCGGGGAGCTGTTTTTT.